The clone carrying this T cell receptor (beta chain) occurred many times. MiXCR, applied by TCRdb to the 5' RACE reads, yields one record per CDR3 protein. The sample records about 74,000 distinct CDR3 sequences, around 5.2% being singletons. These data originate in a study of neurological immune-mediated disorders. The sample consisted of PBMCs. The source of this sequence is a man aged 18 to 30 with multiple sclerosis.

CDR3 sequence reads: CASSPWGGSGANVLTF. In nucleotides, the CDR3 is TGTGCCAGCAGCCCCTGGGGGGGTTCCGGGGCCAACGTCCTGACTTTC. The chain is built from TRBV5-5 and TRBJ2-6; TRBD2 agrees at 7 bases. This CDR3 is built from 16 residues. CDR1 SGHKS and CDR2 YYEKEE come from the germline V gene (reference sequence). V gave up 4 bases and J gave up 4 bases; unmatched junction bases: 8.